Presented here are 2 T cell receptor beta chains from one specimen sequenced in a study of shared clonotypes between healthy human individuals. Clones were read by immunoSEQ multiplex PCR, and TCRdb kept only the in-frame ones, dropping some. There are hundreds of thousands of clones in the sample; about 96% occur only once, and approximately 0.12% lies in the top ten. The naive CD8 subset, CD45RO-negative cells positively selected for CCR7, excluded terminally differentiated effector memory CD45RA+ cells. The sequencing input was naive CD8+ T cells sorted from blood. The receptors here all came from a woman aged 30 to 39 in good health.

This chain connects TRBV6-1 to TRBJ2-7; the match to TRBD2 covers 9 bases. Trimming removed 0 bases from V and 4 bases from J; junction bases left unmatched: 7. The CDR3 sequence is 16 residues long. Germline assignment: CDR1 MNHNS and CDR2 SASEGT. This chain's CDR3 is CASSEADWTSVYEQYF. CDR3 nucleotide sequence: TGTGCCAGCAGTGAAGCCGATTGGACTAGCGTATACGAGCAGTACTTC.

CDR3 amino acids: CASSFLGHQPYEQYF. The CDR3 DNA is TGTGCCAGCAGTTTTTTGGGACACCAGCCCTACGAGCAGTACTTC. The rearrangement uses TRBV28 and TRBJ2-7; possible D gene TRBD1, 6 bases. Per germline, CDR1 MDHEN and CDR2 SYDVKM. The V end lost 3 bases, the J end lost 2 bases, and 14 bases lay between the germline ends. There are 15 residues in the CDR3.